The 15 T cell receptor beta chains below all came from one sample that was sequenced in a study of identical twins. MiXCR was run by TCRdb on the 5' RACE reads, yielding one entry per CDR3 protein. The repertoire holds around 670,000 distinct CDR3 sequences, with over 5% as singletons. Source material: naive T cells sorted from blood. These receptors were taken from a young man in good health.

The rearrangement links TRBV20-1 to TRBJ2-5, with 8 positions matching TRBD2. With V trimmed by 2 bases and J by 4 bases, 18 bases remained unmatched. Germline lookup yields CDR1 DFQATT and CDR2 SNEGSKA (reference sequence). This CDR3 region has 18 residues. For the CDR3, the DNA is TGCAGTGCTAGAAAAGACCTGAAGCGGGAGATGTTTCCAGAGACCCAGTACTTC. Its protein product is CSARKDLKREMFPETQYF.

The V call is TRBV28, the J call TRBJ1-4; 8 positions agree with TRBD1. Germline V gene lookup returns CDR1 MDHEN and CDR2 SYDVKM. The CDR3 is 14 residues long. The junction had 9 bases not matched to a gene; V was cut back by 5 bases and J by 10 bases. The CDR3 spells CASSPMDRVSKLFF. CDR3 DNA sequence: TGTGCCAGCAGTCCCATGGACAGGGTGTCAAAACTGTTTTTT.

This clonotype turned up a few times. The genes are TRBV5-1 and TRBJ2-3; 7 bases fit TRBD1. Germline values: CDR1 SGHRS, CDR2 YFSETQ. There are 18 residues in the CDR3. Unmatched junction bases numbered 14, after V lost 4 bases and J lost 0 bases. The CDR3 reads CASSPEVVQGSSTDTQYF. The CDR3 DNA is TGCGCCAGCAGCCCCGAGGTCGTACAGGGGTCTAGCACAGATACGCAGTATTTT.

Points on this clonotype: A clone one base away is much larger, so this may be a read error. The genes are TRBV10-1 and TRBJ1-4, with TRBD1 as a possible D gene (5 bases). Germline V CDR1 and CDR2: WNHNN, SYGVQD (reference sequence). This CDR3 is 15 amino acids long. CDR3 region: CTSSATVGGNEKLFF. Written as DNA, the CDR3 is TGCACCAGCAGTGCAACGGTCGGGGGAAATGAAAAACTGTTTTTT.

The chain recombines TRBV9 with TRBJ2-5; D may be TRBD2 (6 bases). The CDR3 loop spans 17 amino acids. The V end lost 4 bases, the J end lost 5 bases, and 24 bases lay between the germline ends. CDR1 SGDLS and CDR2 YYNGEE come from the germline V gene. CDR3 nucleotides: TGTGCCAGCAGCCCCCACCTGGGAGGCGGGGTTGGGGAGACCCAGTACTTC. Translated, it gives CASSPHLGGGVGETQYF. The variable domain in full, completed from reference TRBV9 and TRBJ2-5, reads DSGVTQTPKHLITATGQRVTLRCSPRSGDLSVYWYQQSLDQGLQFLIQYYNGEERAKGNILERFSAQQFPDLHSELNLSSLELGDSALYFCASSPHLGGGVGETQYFGPGTRLLVL.

This clonotype was detected a few times. The V gene is TRBV4-3, the J gene TRBJ2-7, with 12 bases lining up with TRBD2. The V gene end was trimmed by 2 bases and the J gene end by 3 bases; junction bases not matched to a gene: 8. The CDR3 is 17 amino acids. From germline, CDR1 is LGHNA and CDR2 YSLEER. The CDR3 bases are TGCGCCAGCAGCCAATATTCTAGCGGGAGGGTGGGCTACGAGCAGTACTTC. This gives the protein CASSQYSSGRVGYEQYF.

The table lists this clonotype with a few counts. The V call is TRBV7-9, the J call TRBJ2-5; 14 positions agree with TRBD2. CDR3 length equals 17 residues. The junction had 7 bases not matched to a gene; V was cut back by 4 bases and J by 3 bases. Germline CDR1 and CDR2: SEHNR and FQNEAQ (reference sequence). This CDR3 is CASSSPRGLAGEETQYF. DNA of the CDR3: TGTGCCAGCAGCTCACCCAGGGGACTAGCGGGGGAAGAGACCCAGTACTTC. The variable domain in full, completed from reference TRBV7-9 and TRBJ2-5, reads DTGVSQNPRHKITKRGQNVTFRCDPISEHNRLYWYRQTLGQGPEFLTYFQNEAQLEKSRLLSDRFSAERPKGSFSTLEIQRTEQGDSAMYLCASSSPRGLAGEETQYFGPGTRLLVL.

The chain joins TRBV6-1 to TRBJ2-1; 7 bases fit TRBD2. The CDR3 spans 16 residues. The germline CDR1 and CDR2 sequences are MNHNS and SASEGT. Trimming cost V 4 bases and J 0 bases; bases outside gene matches: 6. In DNA form, the CDR3 reads TGTGCCAGCAGTGGGAGGGAGGGGAGCTCCTACAATGAGCAGTTCTTC. Amino acid sequence: CASSGREGSSYNEQFF.

The V call is TRBV12-3 or TRBV12-4, the J call TRBJ2-2; D is undetermined. The V end lost 6 bases, the J end lost 3 bases, and 11 bases lay between the germline ends. The CDR3 sequence is 14 residues long. The CDR3 region has the DNA TGTGCCAGCAGACCCCTCGCGGACACCGGGGAGCTGTTTTTT. Translation: CASRPLADTGELFF.

The chain combines TRBV18 with TRBJ2-7, with D perhaps TRBD1 or TRBD2 (5 bases each). The CDR3 covers 16 residues. CDR1 is KGHSH, CDR2 LQKENI, per germline. Deletions cut 1 base from V and 2 bases from J, with 15 bases between. In DNA, the CDR3 is TGTGCCAGCTCACCACTCAGGGACCGGACGCCCTACGAGCAGTACGTC. Protein: CASSPLRDRTPYEQYV.

V gene TRBV21-1 combines with J gene TRBJ1-1; TRBD1, the table's D call, lacks a check against the DNA. TRBV21-1 represents a pseudogene. The CDR3 contains 19 residues. DNA of the CDR3: TGTGCCAGCAGCAAAGTTGACCCCGGGGAGGTACAGTTGAACACTGAAGCTTTCTTT. As protein: CASSKVDPGEVQLNTEAFF.

This clonotype has only a few counts. The chain is built from TRBV6-5 and TRBJ2-7, with D unresolved. The CDR3 is made up of 16 amino acids. CDR1 and CDR2 from the germline V gene are MNHEY and SVGAGI. Trimming pared 1 base from V and 0 bases from J, leaving 13 bases between. The CDR3 DNA sequence: TGTGCCAGCAGTTACTTAGGGCAGCCCCTCTCCTACGAGCAGTACTTC. Translated: CASSYLGQPLSYEQYF.

Concerning this clonotype: This may be a read error, as it is one base from a much larger clone. Likely a read error: the CDR3 ends without its conserved phenylalanine or tryptophan. The chain uses TRBV5-1 and TRBJ1-1; possibly TRBD1 for D (5 bases). The germline gives CDR1 SGHRS, CDR2 YFSETQ. Between the trimmed V and J ends, which lost 5 bases and 2 bases, there was a span of 10 bases. This CDR3 is 13 amino acids long. The CDR3 DNA reads TGCGCCAGCAGATTCAGGGAAAACACTGAAGCTTTCTAT. It codes for CASRFRENTEAFY.

This clonotype was counted ten times or more. The chain is built from TRBV12-3 or TRBV12-4 and TRBJ1-3; D is unclear. The CDR3 is made up of 13 amino acids. With 4 bases removed from V and 3 bases from J, the gap between germline ends came to 7 bases. The CDR3 loop is CASSYGVGNTIYF. In DNA, the CDR3 is TGTGCCAGCAGTTATGGGGTTGGAAACACCATATATTTT.

This clonotype was seen repeatedly, ten times or more. J is TRBJ2-3 and V is TRBV28; 9 bases are shared with TRBD2. The CDR3 covers 16 residues. The J segment lost 2 bases and the V segment lost 7 bases, leaving 10 bases of the junction unmatched. Germline V gene sequence: CDR1 MDHEN, CDR2 SYDVKM. Written as DNA, the CDR3 is TGTGCCAGCATCTTTAGCGGGAGTACCTACACAGATACGCAGTATTTT. Protein product: CASIFSGSTYTDTQYF.